Shown below are 2 T cell receptor beta chains from a single sample sequenced in a study of CD8+ T cells in alopecia areata. cDNA prepared by RNA extraction and subsequent reverse transcription served as the template for sequencing. TCRdb's table, derived via immunoSEQ multiplex PCR, lists solely in-frame clones and lacks some. The table shows 90,000 to 120,000 clones, with 80% to 85% occurring only once. Treatment defined: oral pan-JAK inhibitor, 5-10 mg twice daily. Sequenced here: CD8+ T cells sorted from blood, sampled at week 24, from a patient treated with tofacitinib. The receptors shown here come from a human donor with alopecia areata.

V and J are TRBV10-2 and TRBJ2-7, with D tentatively TRBD2 (6 bases). This CDR3 has 15 amino acids. Germline lookup yields CDR1 WSHSY and CDR2 SAAADI. Trimming pared 6 bases from V and 4 bases from J, leaving 19 bases between. CDR3 in DNA: TGCGCCAGCAGAAGGGACGGGAGCTCGATTTACGAGCAGTACTTC. Translated, it gives CASRRDGSSIYEQYF.

V is TRBV4-3 and J is TRBJ2-7; D is possibly TRBD1 (5 bases). Looked up from germline, CDR1 is LGHNA and CDR2 is YSLEER. V lost 1 base to trimming and J lost 6 bases, with 13 bases between them. This CDR3 has 14 amino acids. CDR3 amino acids: CASSQARQFGEQYF. CDR3 in DNA: TGCGCCAGCAGCCAAGCTCGACAGTTTGGCGAGCAGTACTTC.